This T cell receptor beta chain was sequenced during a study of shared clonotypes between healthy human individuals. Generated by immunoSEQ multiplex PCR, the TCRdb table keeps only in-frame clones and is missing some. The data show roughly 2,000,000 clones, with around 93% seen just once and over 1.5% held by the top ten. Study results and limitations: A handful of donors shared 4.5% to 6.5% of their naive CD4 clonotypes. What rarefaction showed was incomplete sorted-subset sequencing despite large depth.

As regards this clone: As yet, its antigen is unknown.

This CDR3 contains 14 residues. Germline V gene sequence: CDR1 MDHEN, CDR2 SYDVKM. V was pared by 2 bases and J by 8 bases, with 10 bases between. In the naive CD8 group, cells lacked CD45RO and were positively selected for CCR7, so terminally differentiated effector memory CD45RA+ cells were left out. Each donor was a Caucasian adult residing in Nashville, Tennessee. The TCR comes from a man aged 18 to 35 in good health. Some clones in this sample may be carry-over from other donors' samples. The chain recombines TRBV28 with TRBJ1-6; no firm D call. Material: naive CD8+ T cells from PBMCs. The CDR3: CASSLRTSHSPLHF. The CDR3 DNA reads TGTGCCAGCAGTTTAAGGACCAGCCATTCACCCCTCCACTTT.